These T cell receptor beta chains were read from a single sample in a study of identical twins. Each CDR3 protein is one row after TCRdb ran MiXCR on the 5' RACE reads. The data show around 530,000 distinct CDR3 sequences, over 12% seen once. The same sample was also used in a study of yellow fever vaccine responses in identical twins.

Sequenced input: CD4+ T cells sorted from blood. The receptors here all came from a woman under 30 in good health. CDR3s include the opening cysteine and the closing phenylalanine or tryptophan. A D gene is named only where the DNA matches it firmly. Rows give clone size only sometimes, using once, few, many, or a class for an expanded clone.

d_call	clone_size	cdr3_length	v_call	j_call	cdr3_nt	cdr3_aa
-	-	14	TRBV24-1	TRBJ2-5	TGTGCCACCGGCCCCCGAGGGCCAGAGGAGACCCAGTACTTC	CATGPRGPEETQYF
TRBD1	-	17	TRBV4-1	TRBJ2-2	TGCGCCAGCAGCCGCGGGACAGGGGATTGGAACACCGGGGAGCTGTTTTTT	CASSRGTGDWNTGELFF
TRBD1	-	16	TRBV28	TRBJ1-5	TGTGCCAGCAGTTACCCGGGACAGGGTAGCAATCAGCCCCAGCATTTT	CASSYPGQGSNQPQHF
-	few	14	TRBV19	TRBJ2-6	TGTGCCAGTAGGAGGCAGGTTCGAGGCAACGTCCTGACTTTC	CASRRQVRGNVLTF
-	few	15	TRBV5-6	TRBJ2-3	TGTGCCAGCAGCTTCCCACAGGGAAGCACAGATACGCAGTATTTT	CASSFPQGSTDTQYF
-	-	14	TRBV28	TRBJ1-2	TGTGCCAGCACCACTGATGGACGAAACTATGGCTACACCTTC	CASTTDGRNYGYTF
TRBD1	-	15	TRBV11-1	TRBJ2-2	TGTGCCAGCAGCCACGGGACAGGGTATACCGGGGAGCTGTTTTTT	CASSHGTGYTGELFF
-	-	12	TRBV20-1	TRBJ1-4	TGCAGTGCTACAACCCGTGGGGAAAAACTGTTTTTT	CSATTRGEKLFF
-	few	12	TRBV7-6	TRBJ2-1	TGTGCCAGCAGCTTAATGGGAAATGAGCAGTTCTTC	CASSLMGNEQFF
TRBD2	-	16	TRBV4-1	TRBJ2-3	TGCGCCAGCAGCCATTTACTAGCGGGCTTCACAGATACGCAGTATTTT	CASSHLLAGFTDTQYF
TRBD1	few	14	TRBV6-1	TRBJ2-7	TGTGCCAGCAGAACCACAGGGGGCTTCTACGAGCAGTACTTC	CASRTTGGFYEQYF
-	-	14	TRBV12-3/TRBV12-4	TRBJ2-1	TGTGCCAGCAGACAATTCCTCGGGGGCCCGGTGCAGTTCTTC	CASRQFLGGPVQFF
-	many	16	TRBV5-1	TRBJ2-1	TGCGCCAGCAGCTTGCGTGGCGGACTCTCCTACAATGAGCAGTTCTTC	CASSLRGGLSYNEQFF
TRBD1	few	15	TRBV5-1	TRBJ1-1	TGCGCCAGCAGCCGGGGACAGGGGCTGAACACTGAAGCTTTCTTT	CASSRGQGLNTEAFF
-	-	15	TRBV3-1	TRBJ2-1	TGTGCCAGCAGCGTTGACGGTAGCTCCTACAATGAGCAGTTCTTC	CASSVDGSSYNEQFF
-	-	15	TRBV7-2	TRBJ2-3	TGTGCCAGCAGCTTTGGGGGCCCGAGCACAGATACGCAGTATTTT	CASSFGGPSTDTQYF
-	many	14	TRBV10-3	TRBJ2-2	TGTGCCACCCGGCGGGGTCCGAACACCGGGGAGCTGTTTTTT	CATRRGPNTGELFF
TRBD2	-	14	TRBV10-3	TRBJ2-7	TGTGCCATCAGTGAGTCGACTAGCTTTTACGAGCAGTACTTC	CAISESTSFYEQYF
-	few	16	TRBV25-1	TRBJ1-4	TGTGCCAGCAGCTCCGGGCCAAATATGGGGAATGAAAAACTGTTTTTT	CASSSGPNMGNEKLFF
TRBD1	-	15	TRBV7-9	TRBJ1-4	TGTGCCAGCAGCATCACCGGGACAGGGGCACCAAAACTGTTTTTT	CASSITGTGAPKLFF
-	-	15	TRBV5-1	TRBJ2-1	TGCGCCAGCAGCTTGCGTCTGACAGAGGACGATGAGCAGTTCTTC	CASSLRLTEDDEQFF
-	-	13	TRBV16	TRBJ2-7	TGTGCCAGCATGCGGACAGAGCCCTACGAGCAGTACTTC	CASMRTEPYEQYF
-	-	14	TRBV4-1	TRBJ2-5	TGCGCCAGCAGCCCGCCGGGGAAGCAAGAGACCCAGTACTTC	CASSPPGKQETQYF
-	few	15	TRBV5-1	TRBJ1-2	TGCGCCAGCAGCGTGTCTGGACAGCCTAACTATGGCTACACCTTC	CASSVSGQPNYGYTF
-	many	14	TRBV24-1	TRBJ2-4	TGTGCCACCAGCCAAACCGGGACCAAAAACATTCAGTACTTC	CATSQTGTKNIQYF
TRBD2	-	17	TRBV3-1	TRBJ2-1	TGTGCCAGCAGCCAAGAGAAATTCCTAGCGGGAGTGAATGAGCAGTTCTTC	CASSQEKFLAGVNEQFF
-	-	14	TRBV10-3	TRBJ1-1	TGTGCCATCAGTGATTCAGAGAGGGGCACTGAAGCTTTCTTT	CAISDSERGTEAFF
-	-	15	TRBV3-1	TRBJ2-1	TGTGCCAGCAGCCAAGTCGGGGGTTACTACAATGAGCAGTTCTTC	CASSQVGGYYNEQFF
TRBD2	many	14	TRBV29-1	TRBJ2-3	TGCAGCGCCGGGACTAGCGGGAACGTAGATACGCAGTATTTT	CSAGTSGNVDTQYF
-	many	12	TRBV7-9	TRBJ1-1	TGTGCCAGCAGCTTTAGACACGCTGAAGCTTTCTTT	CASSFRHAEAFF
TRBD1	-	14	TRBV15	TRBJ2-1	TGTGCCACCAGCAGTTCGACAGGGCGGAATGAGCAGTTCTTC	CATSSSTGRNEQFF
TRBD2	few	17	TRBV5-1	TRBJ2-2	TGCGCCAGCAGCTTGTCCAGCGGGAGCCTGAACACCGGGGAGCTGTTTTTT	CASSLSSGSLNTGELFF
-	-	14	TRBV28	TRBJ2-5	TGTGCCAGCAACCTGGTGGGGTACCAAGAGACCCAGTACTTC	CASNLVGYQETQYF
TRBD2	many	15	TRBV29-1	TRBJ2-3	TGCAGCGCCACTAGCGGGGGTTATAGCACAGATACGCAGTATTTT	CSATSGGYSTDTQYF
-	many	13	TRBV7-9	TRBJ1-2	TGTGCCAGCAGCCCTACCGGGGTGGAAGGCTACACCTTC	CASSPTGVEGYTF
TRBD1	-	14	TRBV18	TRBJ1-2	TGTGCCAGCTCACCACCCACAGGGGGCTATGGCTACACCTTC	CASSPPTGGYGYTF
-	few	13	TRBV3-1	TRBJ2-1	TGTGCCAGCAGTCCCTGGGGCTACAATGAGCAGTTCTTC	CASSPWGYNEQFF
TRBD2	few	14	TRBV7-9	TRBJ2-1	TGTGCCAGCAGCTTAGAAGGGACTAACAATGAGCAGTTCTTC	CASSLEGTNNEQFF
-	-	12	TRBV29-1	TRBJ2-1	TGCAGCGTTGCCCTTTGGGGGGCTGAGCAGTTCTTC	CSVALWGAEQFF
-	few	16	TRBV6-1	TRBJ1-6	TGTGCCAGCAGTCGCCGACAGATCTCCTATAATTCACCCCTCCACTTT	CASSRRQISYNSPLHF
TRBD2	-	15	TRBV3-1	TRBJ2-5	TGTGCCAGCAGCCAGGAGCGGGGGGACCACGAGACCCAGTACTTC	CASSQERGDHETQYF
-	many	14	TRBV9	TRBJ2-5	TGTGCCAGCAGCCCGCGAGGGGTCCAAGAGACCCAGTACTTC	CASSPRGVQETQYF
TRBD2	few	17	TRBV4-1	TRBJ2-5	TGCGCCAGCAGCCAAGAAGAGGCCCTAGCGGGAATGGAGACCCAGTACTTC	CASSQEEALAGMETQYF
TRBD1	-	14	TRBV5-1	TRBJ1-1	TGCGCCAGCAGCGGAGGGACAGCGTTCACTGAAGCTTTCTTT	CASSGGTAFTEAFF
-	-	14	TRBV6-5	TRBJ2-1	TGTGCCAGCAGTTACTCGGGCGCCCGAAATGAGCAGTTCTTC	CASSYSGARNEQFF
-	few	14	TRBV12-3/TRBV12-4	TRBJ2-1	TGTGCCAGCAGAGAACCCGGGAGTTACAATGAGCAGTTCTTC	CASREPGSYNEQFF
TRBD1	-	14	TRBV11-2	TRBJ1-2	TGTGCCAGCAGCCCCCGGGACAGGGTGAAGGGCTACACCTTC	CASSPRDRVKGYTF
TRBD1	few	15	TRBV12-3/TRBV12-4	TRBJ2-2	TGTGCCAGCACCCCCCGGACAGGGGAATTCGGGGAGCTGTTTTTT	CASTPRTGEFGELFF